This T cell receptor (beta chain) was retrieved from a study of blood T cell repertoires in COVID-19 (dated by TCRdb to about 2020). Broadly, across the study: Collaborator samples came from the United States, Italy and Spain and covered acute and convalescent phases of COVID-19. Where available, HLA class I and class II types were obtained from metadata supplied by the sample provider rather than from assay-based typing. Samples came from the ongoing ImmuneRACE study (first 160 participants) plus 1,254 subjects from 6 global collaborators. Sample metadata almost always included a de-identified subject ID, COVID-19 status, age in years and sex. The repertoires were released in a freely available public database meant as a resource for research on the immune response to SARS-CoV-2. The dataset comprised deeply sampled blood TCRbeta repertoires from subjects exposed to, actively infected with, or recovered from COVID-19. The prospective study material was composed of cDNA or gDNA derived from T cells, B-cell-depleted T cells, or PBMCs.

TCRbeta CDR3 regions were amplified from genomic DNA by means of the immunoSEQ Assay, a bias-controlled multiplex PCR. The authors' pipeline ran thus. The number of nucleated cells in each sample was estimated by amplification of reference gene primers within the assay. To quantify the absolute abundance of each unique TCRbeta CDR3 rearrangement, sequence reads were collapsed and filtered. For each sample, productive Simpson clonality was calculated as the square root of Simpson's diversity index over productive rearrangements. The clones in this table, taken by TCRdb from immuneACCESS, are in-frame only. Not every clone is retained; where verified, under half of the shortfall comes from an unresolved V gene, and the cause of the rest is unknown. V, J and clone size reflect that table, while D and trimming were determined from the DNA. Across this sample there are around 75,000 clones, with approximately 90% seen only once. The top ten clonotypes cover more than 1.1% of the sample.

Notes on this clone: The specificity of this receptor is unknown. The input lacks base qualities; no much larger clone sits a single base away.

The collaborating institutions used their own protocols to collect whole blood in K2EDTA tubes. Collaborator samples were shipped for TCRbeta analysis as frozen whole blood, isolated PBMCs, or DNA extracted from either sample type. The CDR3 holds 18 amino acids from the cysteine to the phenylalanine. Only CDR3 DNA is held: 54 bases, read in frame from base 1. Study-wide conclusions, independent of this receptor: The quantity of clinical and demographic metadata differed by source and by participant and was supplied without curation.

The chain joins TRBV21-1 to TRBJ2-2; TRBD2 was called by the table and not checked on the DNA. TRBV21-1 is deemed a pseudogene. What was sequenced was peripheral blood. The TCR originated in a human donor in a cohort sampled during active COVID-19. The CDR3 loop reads CASSKDDLRGSHTGELFF. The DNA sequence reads TGTGCCAGCAGCAAAGATGATTTGCGCGGGAGTCACACCGGGGAGCTGTTTTTT.